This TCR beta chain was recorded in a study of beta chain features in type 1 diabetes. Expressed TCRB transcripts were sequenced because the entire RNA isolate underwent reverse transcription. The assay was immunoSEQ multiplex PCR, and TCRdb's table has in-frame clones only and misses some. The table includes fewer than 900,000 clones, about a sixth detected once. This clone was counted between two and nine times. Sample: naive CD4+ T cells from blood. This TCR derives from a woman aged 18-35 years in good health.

The CDR3 spells CASGTTYEQYF. The DNA for the CDR3 is TGTGCCAGCGGGACTACCTACGAGCAGTACTTC. The rearrangement uses TRBV2 and TRBJ2-7; TRBD2 aligns across 7 bases. CDR3 length: 11 residues. V was clipped by 8 bases and J by 2 bases; unmatched bases: 0. CDR1 is SNHLY and CDR2 is FYNNEI in the germline V gene.